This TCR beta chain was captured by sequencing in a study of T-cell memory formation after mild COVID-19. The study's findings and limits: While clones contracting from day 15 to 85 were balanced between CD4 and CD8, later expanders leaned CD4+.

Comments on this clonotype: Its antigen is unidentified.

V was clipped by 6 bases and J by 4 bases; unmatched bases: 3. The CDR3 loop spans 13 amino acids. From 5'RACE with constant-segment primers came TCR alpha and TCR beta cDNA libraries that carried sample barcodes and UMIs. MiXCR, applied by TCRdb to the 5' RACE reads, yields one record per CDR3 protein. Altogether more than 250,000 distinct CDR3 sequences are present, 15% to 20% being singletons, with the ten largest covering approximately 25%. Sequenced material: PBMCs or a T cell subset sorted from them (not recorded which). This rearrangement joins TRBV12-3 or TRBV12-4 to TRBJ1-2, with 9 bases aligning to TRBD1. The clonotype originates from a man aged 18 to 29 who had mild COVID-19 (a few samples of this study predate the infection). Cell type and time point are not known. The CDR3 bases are TGTGCCAGCAGCAGGGGACAGGGCTATGGCTACACCTTC. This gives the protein CASSRGQGYGYTF.